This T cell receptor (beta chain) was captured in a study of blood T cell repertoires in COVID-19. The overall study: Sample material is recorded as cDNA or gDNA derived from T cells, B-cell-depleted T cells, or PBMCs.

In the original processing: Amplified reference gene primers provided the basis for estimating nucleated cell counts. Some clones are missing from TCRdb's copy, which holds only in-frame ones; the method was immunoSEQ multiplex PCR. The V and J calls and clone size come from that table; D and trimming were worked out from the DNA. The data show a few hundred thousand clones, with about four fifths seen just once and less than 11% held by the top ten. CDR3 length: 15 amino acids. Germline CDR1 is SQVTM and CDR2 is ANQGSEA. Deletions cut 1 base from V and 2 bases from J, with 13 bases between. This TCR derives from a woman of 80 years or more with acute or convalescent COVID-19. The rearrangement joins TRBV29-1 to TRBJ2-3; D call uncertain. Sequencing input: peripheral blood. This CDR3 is CSVEGGKPSTDTQYF. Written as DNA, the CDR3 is TGCAGCGTTGAAGGCGGTAAGCCCTCCACAGATACGCAGTATTTT.